This TCR beta chain was recovered during a study of somatic mutations in cytotoxic T cells in rheumatoid arthritis. On the study more broadly: Patient blood, 30 ml in EDTA, was obtained immediately after diagnosis and prior to the start of any treatment. Among the T-cell populations stained with V beta antibodies, some were separated by flow sorting at nearly 100% purity, including V beta1+ cells whose TCRB was sequenced. Study conclusions and caveats: CD8+ T-cell clonality did not differ significantly between rheumatoid arthritis patients and age-matched healthy controls.

Comments on this clone: The antigen remains undetermined.

V was trimmed by 7 bases and J by 6 bases, leaving 18 bases between them. Looked up from germline, CDR1 is SGHVS and CDR2 is FQNEAQ. The CDR3 extends over 15 amino acids. Authors' analysis steps: Large patient CD8+ clones, those above 1%, rarely matched published virus-specific TCRB sequences. Generated by immunoSEQ multiplex PCR, the TCRdb table keeps only in-frame clones and is missing some. Clone size and V and J calls were adopted from that table, with D and trimming inferred from the DNA. Of 12,000 to 15,000 clones in the sample, roughly 79% were seen once. This rearrangement joins TRBV7-8 to TRBJ1-4; D might be TRBD1 (6 bases). Sequencing input: CD8+ T cells sorted from blood. The receptor was isolated from an adult with rheumatoid arthritis. CDR3 coding DNA: TGTGCCAGCACTAAAGGGGGGGGCTATGATGAAAAACTGTTTTTT. This gives the protein CASTKGGGYDEKLFF. Looking up the rest from reference TRBV7-8 and TRBJ1-4 gives the full variable domain: GAGVSQSPRYKVAKRGQDVALRCDPISGHVSLFWYQQALGQGPEFLTYFQNEAQLDKSGLPSDRFFAERPEGSVSTLKIQRTQQEDSAVYLCASTKGGGYDEKLFFGSGTQLSVL.